The clone carrying this TCR beta chain was picked up many times. Its antigen is unidentified. CDR1 and CDR2 (germline): SGHNT, YENEEA. The CDR3 consists of 14 residues. The V gene lost 5 bases and the J gene lost 2 bases, with 13 bases spanning the gap. The data are from a study of T cells in Graves' hyperthyroidism and ophthalmopathy. Study results and limitations: The model foresaw ophthalmopathy a median roughly 6 months prior to onset. In blood, most of the thyroid clonotypes expanded above 0.001 were also present.

Amplified TCR beta CDR3 regions came from RNA transcripts. The study used the HTBI primer set for a first-round RT-PCR of the TCR CDR3. TCRdb ran MiXCR on the multiplex PCR reads and lists one entry per CDR3 protein. The sample contains around 600,000 distinct CDR3 sequences, 12% to 15% of which appear only once. J is TRBJ2-7 and V is TRBV11-3; D is uncertain. Input material: blood. This receptor was identified in a woman younger than 30 with Graves' ophthalmopathy. The CDR3 sequence: CASSQSGGPYEQYF. Written as DNA, the CDR3 is TGTGCCAGCAGCCAATCGGGTGGGCCCTACGAGCAGTACTTC.